The 27 T cell receptor beta chains presented below share a single source sample, sequenced in a study of blood T cell repertoires in COVID-19. Generated by immunoSEQ multiplex PCR, the TCRdb table keeps only in-frame clones and is missing some. Of about 260,000 clones listed, over 70% are singletons. Sequencing was done on a sample of peripheral blood. The receptors derive from a middle-aged woman who had recovered from COVID-19.

The V and J genes are TRBV5-6 and TRBJ1-1; maybe TRBD1 (6 bases). This CDR3 region has 14 residues. Germline V gene lookup returns CDR1 SGHDT and CDR2 YYEEEE. Between the trimmed V and J ends, which lost 2 bases and 1 base, there was a span of 9 bases. This chain's CDR3 is CASSFQGRNTEAFF. CDR3 DNA: TGTGCCAGCAGCTTCCAGGGGAGGAACACTGAAGCTTTCTTT.

Here the CDR3 reads CASRTGGSPLHF. The CDR3, as DNA: TGTGCCAGCAGGACAGGGGGTTCACCCCTCCACTTT. The V and J genes are TRBV12-3 or TRBV12-4 and TRBJ1-6; 9 bases agree with TRBD1. V shed 6 bases and J 9 bases; nucleotides not matched to a gene: 0. This CDR3 region has 12 residues.

The chain employs TRBV10-3 and TRBJ1-5, with a possible D match to TRBD1 (5 bases). Trimming removed 0 bases from V and 0 bases from J, with 9 bases in between. Germline V gives CDR1 ENHRY, CDR2 SYGVKD. CDR3 length: 16 amino acids. The CDR3 sequence: CAISESGRGSNQPQHF. CDR3 nucleotides: TGTGCCATCAGTGAGTCGGGGAGGGGTAGCAATCAGCCCCAGCATTTT.

The V gene is TRBV30, the J gene TRBJ1-5; 7 nucleotides align to TRBD1. This CDR3 contains 14 residues. J gave up 2 bases and V 3 bases, and 4 bases lay outside the gene matches. Per the germline V gene, CDR1 is GTSNPN and CDR2 is SVGIG (reference sequence). The CDR3 protein is CAWSLTGGNQPQHF. The CDR3 nucleotides read TGTGCCTGGAGCCTCACAGGGGGCAATCAGCCCCAGCATTTT.

This chain uses TRBV7-6 with TRBJ2-5, with 8 bases identical to TRBD2. Losses at the gene ends were 5 bases for V and 5 bases for J; bases not matched to a gene: 13. CDR1 is SGHVS, CDR2 FNYEAQ, per germline. There are 16 residues in the CDR3. Written as DNA, the CDR3 is TGTGCCAGCAGCCCTAATTCGGCGGGGGGATTGGAGACCCAGTACTTC. Translation gives CASSPNSAGGLETQYF. The whole variable domain, remainder taken from reference TRBV7-6 and TRBJ2-5, is GAGVSQSPRYKVTKRGQDVALRCDPISGHVSLYWYRQALGQGPEFLTYFNYEAQQDKSGLPNDRFSAERPEGSISTLTIQRTEQRDSAMYRCASSPNSAGGLETQYFGPGTRLLVL.

CDR3 in amino acids: CASSQGRQGNTEAFF. The CDR3 bases are TGTGCCAGCAGCCAAGGACGGCAGGGGAACACTGAAGCTTTCTTT. The chain links TRBV3-1 (or the pseudogene TRBV3-2) to TRBJ1-1; D perhaps matches TRBD1 (5 bases). Germline-derived CDR1 and CDR2 are LGHDT and YNNKEL (reference sequence). CDR3 length: 15 amino acids. Trimming shortened V by 1 base and J by 1 base, and 10 bases separated the two germline ends.

This clone has a single count. V and J are TRBV5-1 and TRBJ2-2; TRBD1 aligns across 7 bases. This CDR3 contains 14 residues. Germline CDR1 is SGHRS and CDR2 is YFSETQ. J lost 5 bases, V lost 7 bases, and 8 bases had no gene match. CDR3 coding DNA: TGCGCCAGCCACGGGACAGTATTTACCGGGGAGCTGTTTTTT. Its translation is CASHGTVFTGELFF.

V gene TRBV5-5 combines with J gene TRBJ1-2; a weak D match, TRBD1 (5 bases). Germline CDR1 and CDR2: SGHKS and YYEKEE (reference sequence). V lost 4 bases, J lost 8 bases, and 6 bases lay in between. CDR3 length equals 10 residues. The CDR3 spells CASSGQGYTF. The DNA of the CDR3 is TGTGCCAGCAGCGGACAAGGCTACACCTTC.

The chain uses TRBV3-1 (or the pseudogene TRBV3-2) and TRBJ1-4; TRBD1 matches at 10 bases. In germline, CDR1 is LGHDT, CDR2 YNNKEL (reference sequence). This CDR3 has 14 residues. V lost 7 bases and J lost 7; bases outside the gene matches: 6. In DNA form, the CDR3 reads TGTGCCAGCACGCGGACAGGGGGAGGTGAAAAACTGTTTTTT. Amino acid sequence: CASTRTGGGEKLFF.

The V call is TRBV12-3 or TRBV12-4, the J call TRBJ2-7; tentatively, D is TRBD1 (5 bases). V was pared by 6 bases and J by 6 bases, with 15 bases between. The CDR3 totals 13 residues. The CDR3 DNA reads as TGTGCCAGCAGCTTCCTAAGGGGATCCGAGCAGTACTTC. Protein sequence: CASSFLRGSEQYF.

CDR3 amino acids: CASSLGASGGIDTQYF. The CDR3 DNA reads TGCGCCAGCAGCTTGGGAGCTAGCGGGGGGATCGATACGCAGTATTTT. This rearrangement joins TRBV5-1 to TRBJ2-3; 11 bases line up with TRBD2. The CDR3 contains 16 residues. J was trimmed by 6 bases and V by 0 bases; bases with no gene match: 6. The germline V gene has CDR1 SGHRS and CDR2 YFSETQ.

V is TRBV24-1 and J is TRBJ2-5; possible D gene TRBD1, 6 bases. The V gene lost 2 bases and the J gene lost 5 bases, with 14 bases spanning the gap. The CDR3 covers 15 residues. Per the germline V gene, CDR1 is KGHDR and CDR2 is SFDVKD. Here the CDR3 DNA reads TGTGCCACCAGTGATTCAAAACAGGGTCCGGAGACCCAGTACTTC. Translating it yields CATSDSKQGPETQYF.

This chain joins TRBV7-2 and TRBJ1-2; tentatively, D is TRBD1 (5 bases). The V end lost 0 bases, the J end lost 4 bases, and 12 bases lay between the germline ends. This CDR3 is built from 15 residues. CDR1 is SGHTA, CDR2 FQGNSA, per germline. CDR3 in amino acids: CASSLAKQALYGYTF. In DNA, the CDR3 is TGTGCCAGCAGCTTAGCGAAACAGGCCCTCTATGGCTACACCTTC.

This clone came up once. The genes are TRBV5-4 and TRBJ2-2; D is perhaps TRBD2 (6 bases). The CDR3 sequence is 16 residues long. The germline gives CDR1 SGHNT, CDR2 YYREEE (reference sequence). V lost 3 bases, J lost 5 bases, and 17 bases lay in between. CDR3 region: CASSSPDRGRTGELFF. DNA of the CDR3: TGTGCCAGCAGCTCCCCAGACCGAGGGAGGACCGGGGAGCTGTTTTTT.

This chain connects TRBV24-1 to TRBJ2-5; D not resolved. In germline, CDR1 is KGHDR, CDR2 SFDVKD. The V end lost 9 bases, the J end lost 3 bases, and 13 bases lay between the germline ends. CDR3 size: 13 residues. CDR3 nucleotide sequence: TGTGCCACCCTTAGGCACAGAAAAGAGACCCAGTACTTC. Translating gives CATLRHRKETQYF.

The chain employs TRBV11-2 and TRBJ1-4; TRBD1 matches at 10 bases. Germline CDR1 and CDR2: SGHAT and FQNNGV. J was trimmed by 8 bases and V by 5 bases; bases with no gene match: 11. The CDR3 runs to 16 residues. The CDR3 protein is CASSRVRQGAREKLFF. CDR3 nucleotides: TGTGCCAGCAGCCGAGTCCGACAGGGGGCGCGGGAAAAACTGTTTTTT.

This rearrangement joins TRBV7-2 to TRBJ1-3; D possibly corresponds to TRBD1 (6 bases). CDR3 size: 14 residues. The germline V gene has CDR1 SGHTA and CDR2 FQGNSA. V was cut by 8 bases and J by 0 bases, with 11 bases left in between. The CDR3 DNA reads TGTGCCAGCGTGACAGGTGCCTCTGGAAACACCATATATTTT. Protein product: CASVTGASGNTIYF.

This clone was seen a few times. The chain links TRBV7-2 to TRBJ1-3; perhaps TRBD1 as D (5 bases). Germline V lookup: CDR1 SGHTA, CDR2 FQGNSA. Deletions cut 5 bases from V and 0 bases from J, with 11 bases between. CDR3 length: 15 residues. The CDR3 loop is CASSPQGSSGNTIYF. The CDR3 DNA follows: TGTGCCAGCAGCCCTCAGGGCAGCTCTGGAAACACCATATATTTT.

The chain recombines TRBV4-3 with TRBJ1-2; D is ambiguous. V was trimmed by 4 bases and J by 4 bases, leaving 19 bases between them. Germline-derived CDR1 and CDR2 are LGHNA and YSLEER. This CDR3 region has 16 residues. The CDR3 loop is CASSRSTISRTYGYTF. The CDR3 DNA is TGCGCCAGCAGCCGATCGACAATATCTCGAACCTATGGCTACACCTTC.

V and J are TRBV6-4 and TRBJ2-5; the match to TRBD2 covers 12 bases. The germline CDR1 and CDR2 sequences are MRHNA and SNTAGT. The CDR3 is 17 amino acids. V lost 3 bases, J lost 0 bases, and 5 bases stayed unmatched. For the CDR3, the DNA is TGTGCCAGCAGTGATCGACTAGCGGGGGCCCACCAAGAGACCCAGTACTTC. Amino acid sequence: CASSDRLAGAHQETQYF.

V gene TRBV6-5 combines with J gene TRBJ1-4; D may be TRBD1 (6 bases). CDR1 is MNHEY, CDR2 SVGAGI, per germline. V lost 7 bases and J lost 7, with 19 bases in between. This CDR3 spans 15 amino acids. The CDR3 loop reads CASTINGGAGEKLFF. CDR3 DNA: TGTGCCAGCACCATAAATGGGGGGGCAGGTGAAAAACTGTTTTTT.

The chain uses TRBV7-3 and TRBJ2-3, with a weak D call TRBD2 (6 bases). CDR3 length: 15 amino acids. Trimming removed 5 bases from V and 1 base from J, with 13 bases in between. CDR1 is SGHTA, CDR2 FQGTGA, per germline. CDR3 nucleotides: TGTGCCAGCAGCATACCGGGACTGGGCACAGATACGCAGTATTTT. Encoded protein: CASSIPGLGTDTQYF.

A word on this clone: In the same sample, other DNA sequences code for this CDR3. This chain connects TRBV9 to TRBJ1-4; perhaps TRBD1 as D (6 bases). V was clipped by 3 bases and J by 7 bases, with 13 bases between them. Looked up from germline, CDR1 is SGDLS and CDR2 is YYNGEE. This CDR3 spans 14 amino acids. This CDR3 reads CASSAQGGGEKLFF. CDR3 sequence (DNA): TGTGCCAGCAGCGCACAGGGCGGGGGTGAAAAACTGTTTTTT.

The gene calls are TRBV7-9 and TRBJ1-1; 9 bases match TRBD1. This CDR3 comprises 18 residues. The germline CDR1 and CDR2 sequences are SEHNR and FQNEAQ (reference sequence). V trimming: 5 bases; J trimming: 5 bases; junction bases outside the gene matches: 18. CDR3 region: CASSVTRGTGSVDTEAFF. CDR3 bases: TGTGCCAGCAGCGTGACCAGGGGGACAGGGAGTGTTGATACTGAAGCTTTCTTT.

V is TRBV21-1 and J is TRBJ1-1; the D call TRBD1 from the table was never checked on the DNA. TRBV21-1 is assigned pseudogene status. This CDR3 region has 15 residues. The CDR3 region is CASSKSGAMNTEAFF. The CDR3 bases are TGTGCCAGCAGCAAATCTGGGGCCATGAACACTGAAGCTTTCTTT.

V usage is TRBV7-9 and J usage is TRBJ2-7; a weak D match, TRBD2 (6 bases). The CDR3 is 15 residues long. Germline lookup yields CDR1 SEHNR and CDR2 FQNEAQ (reference sequence). V was cut by 0 bases and J by 2 bases, with 11 bases left in between. The CDR3, as DNA: TGTGCCAGCAGCTTAGCCGGGGGTCCCACCTACGAGCAGTACTTC. This codes for CASSLAGGPTYEQYF.

The V and J genes are TRBV12-3 or TRBV12-4 and TRBJ2-5; D gene unclear. The germline V and J ends were trimmed by 6 bases and 7 bases, with 6 bases remaining between them. The CDR3 consists of 10 residues. CDR3: CASRKATQYF. The CDR3 DNA sequence: TGTGCCAGCAGAAAAGCGACCCAGTACTTC.